The T cell receptor (beta chain) under discussion was sequenced for a study of cytomegalovirus exposure and HLA in healthy donors. Not recorded for this donor was the CMV serostatus. The length of the CDR3 is 14 residues. V dropped 6 bases and J dropped 3; count of bases not matched to a gene: 8. Germline assignment: CDR1 MNHNY and CDR2 SVGAGI (reference sequence). PCR involved 60 Vbeta and 13 Jbeta primers. Libraries were prepared by immunoSEQ multiplex PCR; TCRdb keeps only in-frame clonotypes and omits some of them. This table holds more than 90,000 clones, roughly four fifths found once. The V and J genes are TRBV6-6 and TRBJ2-7; 7 nucleotides align to TRBD2. This sequence was found in a human donor in good health. Sequences were obtained from PBMCs. The CDR3 nucleotides read TGTGCCAGCAGCGGGTGGGGACTAAACTACGAGCAGTACTTC. Translating it yields CASSGWGLNYEQYF.